This T cell receptor (beta chain) derives from a study of beta chain features in type 1 diabetes. On the study more broadly: All samples together contributed 90 million to 110 million sorted cells for examination. Notes on the study in general: Naive, central memory and Treg TCRB repertoires seemed to resemble each other more closely in patients than they did in healthy donors.

The isolated RNA, all of it, was reverse transcribed, so expressed TCRB transcripts were what got sequenced. Regulatory, naive and central memory T cell samples averaged approximately 3.8 million reads. Here immunoSEQ multiplex PCR was the method, and the copy in TCRdb shows in-frame clones only, minus some. The sample holds about 360,000 clones, about 12% seen once. Germline CDR1 reads SGHNT; CDR2 reads YENEEA. CDR3 length: 15 residues. J lost 2 bases, V lost 4 bases, and 5 bases had no gene match. This clone was counted once. Its antigen is unidentified. The sequence derives from a man aged 18 to 30 in good health. Sequences were obtained from naive CD4+ T cells from blood. The V call is TRBV11-3, the J call TRBJ2-3; TRBD2 agrees at 8 bases. The CDR3 here is CASSSGGWPTDTQYF. The CDR3 coding sequence is TGTGCCAGCAGCTCGGGAGGGTGGCCCACAGATACGCAGTATTTT.